The clone carrying this T cell receptor (beta chain) was picked up one time. Its antigen is unidentified. The entry originates in a study of CD8+ T cells in alopecia areata. Study results and limitations: Relative to mice, TCR sharing across patients was less clear, a difference possibly HLA-related. Scalp samples also yield sequences from resident alphabeta T cells of normal skin.

The authors extracted RNA and reverse transcribed it into cDNA as the sequencing template. Method: immunoSEQ multiplex PCR; TCRdb's copy keeps in-frame clones and lacks some. The sample lists some 110,000 clones, about 61% occurring once. The CDR3 is 13 residues long. Germline-derived CDR1 and CDR2 are SQVTM and ANQGSEA. Trimming removed 4 bases at V and 3 bases at J, with 10 bases between. This receptor was identified in a human donor in good health. The rearrangement uses TRBV29-1 and TRBJ1-5; D call uncertain. The source material was CD4+ T cells sorted from blood. The chain's CDR3 is CSVGEGPNQPQHF. CDR3 DNA sequence: TGCAGCGTTGGGGAAGGCCCCAATCAGCCCCAGCATTTT. Full variable domain (rest looked up from reference TRBV29-1 and TRBJ1-5): SAVISQKPSRDICQRGTSLTIQCQVDSQVTMMFWYRQQPGQSLTLIATANQGSEATYESGFVIDKFPISRPNLTFSTLTVSNMSPEDSSIYLCSVGEGPNQPQHFGDGTRLSIL.